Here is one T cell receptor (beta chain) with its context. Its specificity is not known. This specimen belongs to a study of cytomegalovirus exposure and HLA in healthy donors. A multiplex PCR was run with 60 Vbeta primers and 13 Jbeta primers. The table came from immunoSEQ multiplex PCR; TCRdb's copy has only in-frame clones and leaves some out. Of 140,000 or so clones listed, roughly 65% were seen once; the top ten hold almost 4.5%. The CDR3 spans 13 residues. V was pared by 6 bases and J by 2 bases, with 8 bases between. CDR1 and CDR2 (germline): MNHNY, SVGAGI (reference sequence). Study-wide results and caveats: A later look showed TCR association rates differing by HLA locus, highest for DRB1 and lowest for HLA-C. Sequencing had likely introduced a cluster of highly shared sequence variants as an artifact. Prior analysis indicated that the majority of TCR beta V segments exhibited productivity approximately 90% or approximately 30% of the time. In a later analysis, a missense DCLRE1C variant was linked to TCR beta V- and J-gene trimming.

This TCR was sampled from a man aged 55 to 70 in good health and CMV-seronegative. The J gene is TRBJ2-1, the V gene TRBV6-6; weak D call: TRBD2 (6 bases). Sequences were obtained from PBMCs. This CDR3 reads CASREGPYNEQFF. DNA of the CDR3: TGTGCCAGCAGGGAGGGCCCCTACAATGAGCAGTTCTTC.